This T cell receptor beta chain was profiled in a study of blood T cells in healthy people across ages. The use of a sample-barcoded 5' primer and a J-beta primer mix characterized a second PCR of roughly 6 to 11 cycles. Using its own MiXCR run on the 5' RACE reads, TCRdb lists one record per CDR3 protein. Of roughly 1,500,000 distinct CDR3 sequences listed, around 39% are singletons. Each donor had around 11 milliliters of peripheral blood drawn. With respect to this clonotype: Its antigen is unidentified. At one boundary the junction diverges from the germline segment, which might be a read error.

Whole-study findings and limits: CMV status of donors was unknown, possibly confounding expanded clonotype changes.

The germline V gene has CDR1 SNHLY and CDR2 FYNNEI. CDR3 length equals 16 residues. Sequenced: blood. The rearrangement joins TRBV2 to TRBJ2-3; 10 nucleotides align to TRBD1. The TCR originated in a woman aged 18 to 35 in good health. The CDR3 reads CASRERRDRGTHTQYF. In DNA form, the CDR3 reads TGTGCCAGCAGGGAACGACGGGACAGGGGCACACATACGCAGTATTTT.